The 25 T cell receptor beta chains given below trace back to one sample, sequenced in a study of T cells in Graves' hyperthyroidism and ophthalmopathy. The TCR beta CDR3 regions underwent amplification using RNA transcripts as the source. HTBI primers drove first-round RT-PCR of the TCR CDR3. From the multiplex PCR reads, TCRdb called clonotypes with MiXCR, one entry per CDR3 protein. The sample contains 300,000 to 450,000 distinct CDR3 sequences, roughly 15% of which appear only once. The sample comprised blood. The receptors derive from a woman in her twenties or thirties with Graves' ophthalmopathy.

This clonotype was seen many times. The chain has TRBV3-1 and TRBJ2-1; 10 positions match TRBD2. The germline gives CDR1 LGHDT, CDR2 YNNKEL (reference sequence). This CDR3 has 14 residues. J lost 5 bases, V lost 3 bases, and 1 base had no gene match. The CDR3 region has the DNA TGTGCCAGCAGCCACCTAGCGGGGGACAATGAGCAGTTCTTC. As protein: CASSHLAGDNEQFF.

This clonotype was seen repeatedly, ten times or more. The V call is TRBV12-3 or TRBV12-4, the J call TRBJ1-2; D is possibly TRBD1 (6 bases). V gave up 6 bases and J gave up 9 bases, with 14 bases separating them. The CDR3 totals 12 residues. The CDR3 region has the DNA TGTGCCAGCAGACAAGAGGGGGGACGCTACACCTTC. Translated: CASRQEGGRYTF.

This clonotype appeared many times. V usage is TRBV5-5 and J usage is TRBJ1-2; 7 bases agree with TRBD1. The CDR3 spans 16 residues. The germline gives CDR1 SGHKS, CDR2 YYEKEE (reference sequence). V shed 4 bases and J 2 bases; nucleotides not matched to a gene: 11. CDR3 nucleotides: TGTGCCAGCAGCGATTCTGTGAGGGGGCGAAACTATGGCTACACCTTC. Its translation is CASSDSVRGRNYGYTF.

This clonotype was seen a handful of times. The chain recombines TRBV6-6 with TRBJ2-5; weak D call: TRBD1 (6 bases). The CDR3 extends over 13 amino acids. Germline assignment: CDR1 MNHNY and CDR2 SVGAGI (reference sequence). Trimming shortened V by 2 bases and J by 13 bases, and 17 bases separated the two germline ends. For the CDR3, the DNA is TGTGCCAGCAGTTACAGTGTTGTGGACAGCCCGTACTTC. Its protein product is CASSYSVVDSPYF.

This clonotype was seen at least ten times. This chain joins TRBV2 and TRBJ2-3; 9 bases map to TRBD2. The CDR3 extends over 20 amino acids. Unmatched junction bases numbered 15, after V lost 2 bases and J lost 0 bases. Germline CDR1 and CDR2: SNHLY and FYNNEI. CDR3 in amino acids: CASSEMGLAGTDGSTDTQYF. CDR3 nucleotides: TGTGCCAGCAGTGAAATGGGTCTAGCGGGGACAGATGGGAGCACAGATACGCAGTATTTT.

This clonotype has a count of ten or more. The gene calls are TRBV6-2 or TRBV6-3 and TRBJ2-7; 9 bases agree with TRBD1. Germline V CDR1 and CDR2: MNHEY, SVGEGT. The CDR3 loop spans 16 amino acids. V trimming: 2 bases; J trimming: 3 bases; junction bases outside the gene matches: 8. The CDR3 DNA is TGTGCCAGCAGTTACGATAAGGGGACAGGGTTCTACGAGCAGTACTTC. This gives the protein CASSYDKGTGFYEQYF.

This clonotype was counted ten times or more. The J gene is TRBJ1-6, the V gene TRBV27; D remains unclear. The CDR3 covers 21 residues. Trimming stripped 2 bases from V and 0 bases from J, with 23 bases between. Germline V gene sequence: CDR1 MNHEY, CDR2 SMNVEV (reference sequence). The CDR3 sequence is CASSLKKAGLTRSSYNSPLHF. For the CDR3, the DNA is TGTGCCAGCAGTTTAAAGAAAGCGGGGTTAACCCGGAGCTCCTATAATTCACCCCTCCACTTT.

The rearrangement joins TRBV3-1 to TRBJ2-1; the D gene could be TRBD1 or TRBD2 (5 bases each). Trimming took 0 bases from V and 0 from J, leaving 15 bases between them. The CDR3 runs 18 residues. CDR1 is LGHDT, CDR2 YNNKEL, per germline (reference sequence). CDR3 residues: CASSQDPSRESSYNEQFF. The CDR3 nucleotides are TGTGCCAGCAGCCAAGATCCTAGCAGGGAAAGCTCCTACAATGAGCAGTTCTTC.

This clonotype is a singleton in its sample. This may be a read error, as it is one base from a much larger clone. The chain has TRBV6-1 and TRBJ1-2; 7 bases match TRBD1. This CDR3 has 15 amino acids. The germline V gene has CDR1 MNHNS and CDR2 SASEGT. With V trimmed by 1 base and J by 4 bases, 6 bases remained unmatched. In nucleotides, the CDR3 is TGTGCCAGCAGTGAAGTAGGGGACAGAGTCTATGGCTACACCTTC. Translated: CASSEVGDRVYGYTF.

A remark on this clonotype: Possible read error: a much larger clone is one base away. The chain employs TRBV12-3 or TRBV12-4 and TRBJ1-1; no definite D call. The CDR3 is 13 residues long. The V end was cut by 11 bases, the J end by 4 bases, with 17 bases between. The CDR3 sequence: CAGRPGRGTEAFF. CDR3 DNA: TGTGCCGGCCGGCCTGGTCGCGGCACTGAAGCTTTCTTT.

This clonotype was seen ten or more times. This chain connects TRBV11-3 to TRBJ1-1; unclear D gene. V was cut by 2 bases and J by 1 base, with 17 bases left in between. Germline loops: CDR1 SGHNT, CDR2 YENEEA. The CDR3 has 17 residues. This CDR3 reads CASSLSRTKGPNTEAFF. In nucleotides, the CDR3 is TGTGCCAGCAGCTTATCACGAACCAAAGGTCCGAACACTGAAGCTTTCTTT.

This clonotype was detected many times. The V and J genes are TRBV3-1 and TRBJ2-3, with no clear D. CDR1 LGHDT and CDR2 YNNKEL come from the germline V gene (reference sequence). The CDR3 runs to 14 residues. V was pared by 0 bases and J by 8 bases, with 12 bases between. CDR3 nucleotide sequence: TGTGCCAGCAGCCAAGATCCTTCAATGGGTACGCAGTATTTT. Its translation: CASSQDPSMGTQYF.

In its sample, this clonotype was seen many times. The chain is built from TRBV5-5 and TRBJ2-1, with TRBD1 matching over 7 bases. The V and J ends lost 5 bases and 0 bases, in that order; junction bases with no gene match: 8. Germline V gives CDR1 SGHKS, CDR2 YYEKEE (reference sequence). CDR3 length: 16 amino acids. The CDR3 DNA reads as TGTGCCAGCAGTTTACCCGGGACAGCCTCCTACAATGAGCAGTTCTTC. This sequence encodes CASSLPGTASYNEQFF. Full variable domain (outside the CDR3, taken from reference TRBV5-5 and TRBJ2-1): DAGVTQSPTHLIKTRGQQVTLRCSPISGHKSVSWYQQVLGQGPQFIFQYYEKEERGRGNFPDRFSARQFPNYSSELNVNALLLGDSALYLCASSLPGTASYNEQFFGPGTRLTVL.

This clonotype was recorded at least ten times. The gene calls are TRBV7-9 and TRBJ2-5, with D possibly being TRBD1 (6 bases). In germline, CDR1 is SEHNR, CDR2 FQNEAQ (reference sequence). This CDR3 spans 15 amino acids. Trimming pared 5 bases from V and 1 base from J, leaving 14 bases between. The CDR3 spells CASSTGLGSQETQYF. The CDR3 DNA is TGTGCCAGCAGCACAGGGTTAGGTTCCCAAGAGACCCAGTACTTC.

This clonotype was detected ten times or more. This chain connects TRBV7-9 to TRBJ1-1; no firm D call. Trimming shortened V by 5 bases and J by 6 bases, and 7 bases separated the two germline ends. The CDR3 is 11 residues long. From germline, CDR1 is SEHNR and CDR2 FQNEAQ (reference sequence). CDR3 bases: TGTGCCAGCAGCGGGGTAGCTGAAGCTTTCTTT. Amino acid sequence: CASSGVAEAFF. Supplemented by reference TRBV7-9 and TRBJ1-1, the full variable domain reads DTGVSQNPRHKITKRGQNVTFRCDPISEHNRLYWYRQTLGQGPEFLTYFQNEAQLEKSRLLSDRFSAERPKGSFSTLEIQRTEQGDSAMYLCASSGVAEAFFGQGTRLTVV.

The gene calls are TRBV12-3 or TRBV12-4 and TRBJ2-5; perhaps TRBD1 as D (7 bases). The J call is doubtful: the DNA matches TRBJ2-1 better. The CDR3 runs to 14 residues. This CDR3 reads CASSRPSRGETQFF. DNA of the CDR3: TGTGCCAGCAGTCGTCCTAGCAGGGGGGAGACCCAGTTCTTC.

The sample holds many counts of this clonotype. V and J are TRBV5-6 and TRBJ1-6, with no clear D. Trimming took off 0 bases at V and 0 bases at J, with 10 bases between the two ends. Germline lookup yields CDR1 SGHDT and CDR2 YYEEEE. This CDR3 is 17 amino acids long. CDR3 nucleotides: TGTGCCAGCAGCTTGGGGATAGGTATCTCCTATAATTCACCCCTCCACTTT. Its protein product is CASSLGIGISYNSPLHF.

This clonotype was seen ten or more times. V usage is TRBV2 and J usage is TRBJ2-6, with TRBD1 matching 7 bases. The trim removed 5 bases at V and 0 bases at J, leaving 7 bases unmatched. Germline-derived CDR1 and CDR2 are SNHLY and FYNNEI. The CDR3 extends over 17 amino acids. The CDR3 protein is CASSRDRPSSGANVLTF. CDR3 nucleotide sequence: TGTGCCAGCAGTAGGGACAGACCAAGCTCTGGGGCCAACGTCCTGACTTTC.

This clonotype came up a few times. The V call is TRBV20-1, the J call TRBJ1-4; no firm D call. The CDR3 loop spans 14 amino acids. V was trimmed by 0 bases and J by 3 bases, leaving 8 bases between them. Germline V gene data show CDR1 as DFQATT and CDR2 as SNEGSKA (reference sequence). The DNA of the CDR3 is TGCAGTGCTAGAGATCCGAAAGCTAATGAAAAACTGTTTTTT. Encoded protein: CSARDPKANEKLFF.

This clonotype has only a few counts. The rearrangement joins TRBV27 to TRBJ2-4; 8 nucleotides align to TRBD1. CDR1 is MNHEY, CDR2 SMNVEV, per germline (reference sequence). The CDR3 is 19 residues long. Trimming removed 5 bases from V and 4 bases from J; junction bases left unmatched: 19. CDR3 bases: TGTGCCAGCAGTGCTCGTGGACAGGGCCTCAAGCCATTAAAAAACATTCAGTACTTC. Its translation is CASSARGQGLKPLKNIQYF.

Concerning this clonotype itself: The junction and the germline gene differ at one end; a read error may be behind it. This chain links TRBV7-2 with TRBJ2-2, with D tentatively TRBD1 (7 bases). The length of the CDR3 is 15 residues. Per germline, CDR1 SGHTA and CDR2 FQGNSA. The CDR3 sequence is CANRTGQTNTGGLFF. CDR3 coding DNA: TGTGCCAACAGAACGGGACAGACGAACACCGGGGGGCTGTTTTTT. The whole variable domain, filled in from reference TRBV7-2 and TRBJ2-2, reads GAGVSQSPSNKVTEKGKDVELRCDPISGHTALYWYRQSLGQGLEFLIYFQGNSAPDKSGLPSDRFSAERTGGSVSTLTIQRTQQEDSAVYLCANRTGQTNTGGLFFGEGSRLTVL.

This clonotype showed up many times. In DNA form, the CDR3 reads TGCAGTGCTAGCCCAGGGGTCTACGAGCAGTACTTC. This sequence encodes CSASPGVYEQYF. J is TRBJ2-7 and V is TRBV20-1; perhaps TRBD1 as D (6 bases). V lost 3 bases and J lost 3, with 9 bases in between. Germline V gene data show CDR1 as DFQATT and CDR2 as SNEGSKA (reference sequence). The CDR3 contains 12 residues.

This clonotype has ten or more counts. The genes are TRBV6-2 or TRBV6-3 and TRBJ1-1; TRBD1 matches at 12 bases. This CDR3 comprises 14 residues. V gave up 6 bases and J gave up 6 bases; unmatched junction bases: 5. CDR1 MNHEY and CDR2 SVGEGT come from the germline V gene. CDR3 bases: TGTGCCAGCAGATCGGGACAGGGGGCGGCTGAAGCTTTCTTT. Its translation: CASRSGQGAAEAFF.

The sample holds many counts of this clonotype. The V call is TRBV28, the J call TRBJ1-1; a possible D gene is TRBD1 (6 bases). The CDR3 spans 16 residues. V lost 3 bases and J 5 bases, leaving 19 bases between the germline ends. The germline CDR1 and CDR2 sequences are MDHEN and SYDVKM. This CDR3 is CASSFQSIGGRTEAFF. CDR3 nucleotides: TGTGCCAGCAGTTTCCAATCGATAGGGGGGAGGACTGAAGCTTTCTTT.

This clonotype has ten or more counts. Here the CDR3 reads CASSLRGGRDSPLHF. CDR3 in DNA: TGTGCCAGCAGTTTAAGAGGGGGGCGGGATTCACCCCTCCACTTT. The chain links TRBV27 to TRBJ1-6, with TRBD1 as a possible D gene (6 bases). Looked up from germline, CDR1 is MNHEY and CDR2 is SMNVEV (reference sequence). CDR3 length equals 15 residues. Trimming shortened V by 2 bases and J by 8 bases, and 13 bases separated the two germline ends.